Listed here are 14 T cell receptor beta chains from one sample, sequenced in a study of neurological immune-mediated disorders. TCRdb re-analysed the 5' RACE reads in MiXCR, keeping a single row per CDR3 protein. Of 55,000 to 65,000 distinct CDR3 sequences in the sample, approximately 3.7% were seen once. Sequencing used PBMCs. The origin of the receptors is a woman between 45 and 65 years old with multiple sclerosis.

At least ten counts were recorded for this clonotype. The rearrangement links TRBV20-1 to TRBJ2-7; D might be TRBD1 (5 bases). The germline CDR1 and CDR2 sequences are DFQATT and SNEGSKA (reference sequence). The V end lost 0 bases, the J end lost 2 bases, and 14 bases lay between the germline ends. This CDR3 is built from 15 residues. The CDR3 loop reads CSARDVAREPYEQYF. CDR3 in DNA: TGCAGTGCTAGAGATGTTGCCAGGGAACCCTACGAGCAGTACTTC.

As to this clonotype: A much larger clone is a single base away; this may be a read error. J is TRBJ1-3 and V is TRBV20-1; D is unresolved. V was cut by 6 bases and J by 3 bases, with 12 bases left in between. Germline CDR1 and CDR2: DFQATT and SNEGSKA (reference sequence). This CDR3 region has 13 residues. CDR3 coding DNA: TGCAGTGCACCGATGGTGGGTGGAAACACCATATATTTT. This gives the protein CSAPMVGGNTIYF.

This clonotype was seen ten or more times. The chain combines TRBV20-1 with TRBJ1-6, with no clear D. The CDR3 loop spans 14 amino acids. CDR1 DFQATT and CDR2 SNEGSKA come from the germline V gene (reference sequence). V dropped 0 bases and J dropped 10 bases, with 13 bases sitting between them. The CDR3 DNA sequence: TGCAGTGCTAGAGATGGGTGGGCGCGGTCACCCCTCCACTTT. It translates to CSARDGWARSPLHF.

At least ten counts were recorded for this clonotype. The V call is TRBV15, the J call TRBJ2-7; either TRBD1 or TRBD2 may supply D (6 bases each). The CDR3 is 14 residues long. Per the germline V gene, CDR1 is LNHNV and CDR2 is YYDKDF (reference sequence). Trimming pared 5 bases from V and 4 bases from J, leaving 15 bases between. The DNA for the CDR3 is TGTGCCACCAGCGGGTTACGGGGGCCATACGAGCAGTACTTC. Translating gives CATSGLRGPYEQYF.

This clonotype showed up many times. The rearrangement joins TRBV20-1 to TRBJ2-7; the D gene is possibly TRBD2 (5 bases). Trimming removed 3 bases at V and 3 bases at J, with 9 bases between. Looked up from germline, CDR1 is DFQATT and CDR2 is SNEGSKA (reference sequence). The CDR3 consists of 12 residues. CDR3 sequence (DNA): TGCAGTGCTAGCGCTACTAGCTACGAGCAGTACTTC. Translation: CSASATSYEQYF.

Many counts were recorded for this clonotype. The gene calls are TRBV5-6 and TRBJ1-4; 9 bases match TRBD1. CDR3 length: 15 amino acids. V trimming: 1 base; J trimming: 5 bases; junction bases outside the gene matches: 3. Germline V gene data show CDR1 as SGHDT and CDR2 as YYEEEE. The CDR3 is CASSLRGTGNEKLFF. CDR3 nucleotides: TGTGCCAGCAGCTTGAGGGGGACAGGGAATGAAAAACTGTTTTTT. The full variable domain, its missing parts supplied by reference TRBV5-6 and TRBJ1-4, is DAGVTQSPTHLIKTRGQQVTLRCSPKSGHDTVSWYQQALGQGPQFIFQYYEEEERQRGNFPDRFSGHQFPNYSSELNVNALLLGDSALYLCASSLRGTGNEKLFFGSGTQLSVL.

This clonotype was observed many times. The chain is built from TRBV4-3 and TRBJ1-5; 10 nucleotides line up with TRBD1. Per germline, CDR1 LGHNA and CDR2 YSLEER. The CDR3 spans 16 residues. V was clipped by 1 base and J by 0 bases; unmatched bases: 0. The CDR3 sequence: CASSQGTGGSNQPQHF. As DNA, the CDR3 is TGCGCCAGCAGCCAAGGGACAGGGGGTAGCAATCAGCCCCAGCATTTT.

This clonotype was seen repeatedly, ten times or more. This chain links TRBV11-2 with TRBJ2-5; D remains ambiguous. Trimming removed 5 bases from V and 1 base from J, with 8 bases in between. The CDR3 runs 13 residues. The germline V gene encodes CDR1 SGHAT and CDR2 FQNNGV. In DNA, the CDR3 is TGTGCCAGCAGCAAAACTACCCAAGAGACCCAGTACTTC. Encoded protein: CASSKTTQETQYF. The whole variable domain, filled in from reference TRBV11-2 and TRBJ2-5, reads EAGVAQSPRYKIIEKRQSVAFWCNPISGHATLYWYQQILGQGPKLLIQFQNNGVVDDSQLPKDRFSAERLKGVDSTLKIQPAKLEDSAVYLCASSKTTQETQYFGPGTRLLVL.

This clonotype appeared many times. The chain combines TRBV7-2 with TRBJ2-3; 7 nucleotides align to TRBD1. V shed 4 bases, J shed 0 bases, and the junction held 1 base outside the gene matches. Germline V gives CDR1 SGHTA, CDR2 FQGNSA. CDR3 size: 14 residues. The CDR3 sequence is CASSWGQSTDTQYF. The CDR3 DNA sequence: TGTGCCAGCAGCTGGGGACAGAGCACAGATACGCAGTATTTT.

This clonotype showed up many times. The gene calls are TRBV5-1 and TRBJ2-7, with D possibly being TRBD2 (7 bases). The CDR3 is 16 residues long. Trimming cost V 4 bases and J 0 bases, with 17 bases left between them. CDR1 is SGHRS and CDR2 is YFSETQ in the germline V gene. The CDR3 loop is CASSPQGGAVSYEQYF. Written as DNA, the CDR3 is TGCGCCAGCAGCCCTCAAGGGGGGGCGGTCTCCTACGAGCAGTACTTC.

This clonotype was found many times. This chain uses TRBV9 with TRBJ1-1, with D hard to call. Germline CDR1 SGDLS, CDR2 YYNGEE. The V gene lost 3 bases and the J gene lost 10 bases, with 16 bases spanning the gap. The CDR3 has 13 amino acids. As DNA, the CDR3 is TGTGCCAGCAGCGGAGGGCTGGAGGGTTCAGCTTTCTTT. It specifies CASSGGLEGSAFF.

The sample holds a few counts of this clonotype. This chain joins TRBV4-3 and TRBJ2-1; 13 nucleotides match TRBD2. V was clipped by 0 bases and J by 9 bases; unmatched bases: 5. Germline V CDR1 and CDR2: LGHNA, YSLEER. The CDR3 spans 16 residues. The CDR3 sequence: CASSQELAGGPGEQFF. For the CDR3, the DNA is TGCGCCAGCAGCCAAGAACTAGCGGGAGGGCCGGGTGAGCAGTTCTTC.

In this sample, this clonotype turned up many times. The chain employs TRBV3-1 and TRBJ2-7; weak D call: TRBD1 (5 bases). CDR1 is LGHDT, CDR2 YNNKEL, per germline (reference sequence). This CDR3 is 12 amino acids long. Trimming stripped 2 bases from V and 5 bases from J, with 7 bases between. The CDR3 loop is CASSQLGDEQYF. DNA for the CDR3: TGTGCCAGCAGCCAATTAGGGGACGAGCAGTACTTC.

Ten or more counts support this clonotype. The genes are TRBV7-2 and TRBJ1-1, with D tentatively TRBD1 (5 bases). Trimming cost V 6 bases and J 5 bases, with 13 bases left between them. Germline CDR1 SGHTA, CDR2 FQGNSA. The CDR3 has 13 residues. CDR3: CASRPPGGTEAFF. The DNA of the CDR3 is TGTGCCAGCAGACCCCCCGGGGGGACTGAAGCTTTCTTT. Supplemented by reference TRBV7-2 and TRBJ1-1, the full variable domain reads GAGVSQSPSNKVTEKGKDVELRCDPISGHTALYWYRQSLGQGLEFLIYFQGNSAPDKSGLPSDRFSAERTGGSVSTLTIQRTQQEDSAVYLCASRPPGGTEAFFGQGTRLTVV.